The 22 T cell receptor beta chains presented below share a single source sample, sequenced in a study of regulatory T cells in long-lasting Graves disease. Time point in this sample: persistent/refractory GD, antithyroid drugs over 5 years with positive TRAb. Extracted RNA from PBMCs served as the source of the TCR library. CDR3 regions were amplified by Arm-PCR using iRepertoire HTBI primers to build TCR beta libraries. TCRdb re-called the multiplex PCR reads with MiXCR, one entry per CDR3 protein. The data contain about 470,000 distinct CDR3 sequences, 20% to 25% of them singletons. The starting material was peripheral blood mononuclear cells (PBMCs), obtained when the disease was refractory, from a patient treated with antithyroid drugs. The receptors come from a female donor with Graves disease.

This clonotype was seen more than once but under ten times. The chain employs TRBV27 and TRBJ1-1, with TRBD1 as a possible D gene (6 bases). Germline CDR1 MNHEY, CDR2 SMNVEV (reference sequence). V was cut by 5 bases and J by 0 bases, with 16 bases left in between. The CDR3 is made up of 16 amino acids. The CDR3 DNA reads TGTGCCAGCAGTGGGGGTTTTGGGGACATGAACACTGAAGCTTTCTTT. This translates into CASSGGFGDMNTEAFF.

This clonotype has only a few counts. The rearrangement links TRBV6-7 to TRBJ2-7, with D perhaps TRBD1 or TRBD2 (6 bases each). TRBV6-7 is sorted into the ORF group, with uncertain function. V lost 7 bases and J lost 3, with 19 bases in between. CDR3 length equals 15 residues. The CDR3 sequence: CASTLGRTAIYEQYF. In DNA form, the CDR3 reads TGTGCCAGCACCCTAGGGAGGACAGCGATCTACGAGCAGTACTTC.

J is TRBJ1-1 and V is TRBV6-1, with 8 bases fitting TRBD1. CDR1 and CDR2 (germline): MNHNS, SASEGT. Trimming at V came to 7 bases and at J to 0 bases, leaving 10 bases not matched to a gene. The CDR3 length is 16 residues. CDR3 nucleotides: TGTGCCAGCAATACCCTTTCGACAGGGGTGAACACTGAAGCTTTCTTT. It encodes CASNTLSTGVNTEAFF.

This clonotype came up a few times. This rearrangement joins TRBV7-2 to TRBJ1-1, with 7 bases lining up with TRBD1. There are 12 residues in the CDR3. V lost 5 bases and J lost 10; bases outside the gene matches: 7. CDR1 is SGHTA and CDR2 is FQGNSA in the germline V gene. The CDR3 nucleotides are TGTGCCAGCAGCCTTACAGGGGTAGGAGCTTTCTTT. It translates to CASSLTGVGAFF.

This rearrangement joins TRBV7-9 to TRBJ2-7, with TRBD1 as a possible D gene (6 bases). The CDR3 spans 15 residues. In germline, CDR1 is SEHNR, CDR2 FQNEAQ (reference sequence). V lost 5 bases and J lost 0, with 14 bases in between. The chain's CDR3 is CASSPQGTTSYEQYF. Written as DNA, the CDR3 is TGTGCCAGCAGCCCACAGGGAACGACCTCCTACGAGCAGTACTTC.

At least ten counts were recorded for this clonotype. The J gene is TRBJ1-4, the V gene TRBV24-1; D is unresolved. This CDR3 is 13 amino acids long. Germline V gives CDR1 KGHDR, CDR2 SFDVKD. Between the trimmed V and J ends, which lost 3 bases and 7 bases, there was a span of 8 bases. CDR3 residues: CATSDHAGEKLFF. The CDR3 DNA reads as TGTGCCACCAGTGATCATGCCGGTGAAAAACTGTTTTTT.

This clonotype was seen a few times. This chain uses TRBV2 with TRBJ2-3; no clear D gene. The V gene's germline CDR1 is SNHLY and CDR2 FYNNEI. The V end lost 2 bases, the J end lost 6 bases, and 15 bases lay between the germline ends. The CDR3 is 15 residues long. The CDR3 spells CASSERGPQPDTQYF. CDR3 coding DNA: TGTGCCAGCAGTGAACGTGGGCCCCAGCCTGATACGCAGTATTTT.

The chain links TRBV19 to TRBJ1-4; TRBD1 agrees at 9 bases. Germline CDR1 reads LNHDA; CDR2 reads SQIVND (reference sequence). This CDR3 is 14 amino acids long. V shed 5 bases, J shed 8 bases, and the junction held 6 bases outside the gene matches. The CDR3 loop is CASSRTGAGEKLFF. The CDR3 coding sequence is TGTGCCAGTAGTCGGACAGGGGCTGGAGAAAAACTGTTTTTT.

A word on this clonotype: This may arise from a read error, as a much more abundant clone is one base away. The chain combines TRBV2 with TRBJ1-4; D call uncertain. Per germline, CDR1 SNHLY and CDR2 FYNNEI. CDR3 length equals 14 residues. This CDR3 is CVSSAGGTNEKLFF. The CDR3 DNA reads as TGTGTCAGCAGTGCGGGCGGCACCAATGAAAAACTGTTTTTT.

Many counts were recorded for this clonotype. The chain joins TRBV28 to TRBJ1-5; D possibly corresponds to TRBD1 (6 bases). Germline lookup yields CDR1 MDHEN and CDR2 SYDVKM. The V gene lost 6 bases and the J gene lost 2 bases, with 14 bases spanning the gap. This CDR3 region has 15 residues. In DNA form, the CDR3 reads TGTGCCAGCAGGGGGGGGCAGGCGGGCAATCAGCCCCAGCATTTT. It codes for CASRGGQAGNQPQHF. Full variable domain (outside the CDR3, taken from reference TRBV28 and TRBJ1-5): DVKVTQSSRYLVKRTGEKVFLECVQDMDHENMFWYRQDPGLGLRLIYFSYDVKMKEKGDIPEGYSVSREKKERFSLILESASTNQTSMYLCASRGGQAGNQPQHFGDGTRLSIL.

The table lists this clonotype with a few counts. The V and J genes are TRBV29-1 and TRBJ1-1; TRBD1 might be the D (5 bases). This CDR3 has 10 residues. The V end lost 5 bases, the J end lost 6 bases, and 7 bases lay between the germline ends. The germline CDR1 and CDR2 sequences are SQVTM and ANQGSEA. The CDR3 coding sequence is TGCAGCGTTAAGACAGCTGAAGCTTTCTTT. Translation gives CSVKTAEAFF.

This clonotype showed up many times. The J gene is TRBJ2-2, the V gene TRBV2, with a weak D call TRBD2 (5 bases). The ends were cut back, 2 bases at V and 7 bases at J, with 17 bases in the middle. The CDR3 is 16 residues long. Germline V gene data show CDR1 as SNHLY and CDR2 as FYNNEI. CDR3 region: CASSELVPGGGGELFF. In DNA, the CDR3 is TGTGCCAGCAGTGAATTGGTCCCGGGTGGAGGCGGGGAGCTGTTTTTT.

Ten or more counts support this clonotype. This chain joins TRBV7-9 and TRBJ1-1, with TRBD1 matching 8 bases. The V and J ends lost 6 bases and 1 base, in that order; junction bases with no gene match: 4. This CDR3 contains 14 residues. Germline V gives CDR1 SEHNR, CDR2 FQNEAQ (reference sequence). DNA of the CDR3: TGTGCCAGCAGGGGAACAGGGGGGAACACTGAAGCTTTCTTT. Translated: CASRGTGGNTEAFF.

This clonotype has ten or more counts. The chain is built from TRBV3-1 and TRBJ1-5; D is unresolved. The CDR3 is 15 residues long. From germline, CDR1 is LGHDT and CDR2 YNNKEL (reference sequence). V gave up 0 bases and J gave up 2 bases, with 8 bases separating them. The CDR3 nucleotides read TGTGCCAGCAGCCAAGACTCGCCGGGCAATCAGCCCCAGCATTTT. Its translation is CASSQDSPGNQPQHF. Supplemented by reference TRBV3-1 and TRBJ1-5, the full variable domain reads DTAVSQTPKYLVTQMGNDKSIKCEQNLGHDTMYWYKQDSKKFLKIMFSYNNKELIINETVPNRFSPKSPDKAHLNLHINSLELGDSAVYFCASSQDSPGNQPQHFGDGTRLSIL.

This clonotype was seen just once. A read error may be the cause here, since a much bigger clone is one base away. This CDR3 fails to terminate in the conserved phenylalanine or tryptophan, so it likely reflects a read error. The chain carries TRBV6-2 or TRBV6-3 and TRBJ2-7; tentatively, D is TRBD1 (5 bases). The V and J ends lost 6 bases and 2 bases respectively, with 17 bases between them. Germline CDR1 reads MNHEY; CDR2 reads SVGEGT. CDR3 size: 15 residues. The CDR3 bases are TGTGCCAGCAGAACTACAGGAATGCACACCTACGAGCAGTACTCC. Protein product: CASRTTGMHTYEQYS.

The DNA for the CDR3 is TGTGCCAGCAGCCAAGGCCTCTCCTATAATTCACCCCTCCACTTT. It translates to CASSQGLSYNSPLHF. This sequence joins TRBV3-1 and TRBJ1-6; unclear D gene. The CDR3 spans 15 residues. Per the germline V gene, CDR1 is LGHDT and CDR2 is YNNKEL (reference sequence). V lost 1 base and J 0 bases, leaving 4 bases between the germline ends.

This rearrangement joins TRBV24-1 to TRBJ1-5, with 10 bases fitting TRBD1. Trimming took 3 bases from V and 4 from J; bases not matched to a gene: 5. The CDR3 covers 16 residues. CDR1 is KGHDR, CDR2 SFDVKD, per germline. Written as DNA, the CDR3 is TGTGCCACCAGTGATCGGACAGGGGGGTGGAATCAGCCCCAGCATTTT. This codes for CATSDRTGGWNQPQHF.

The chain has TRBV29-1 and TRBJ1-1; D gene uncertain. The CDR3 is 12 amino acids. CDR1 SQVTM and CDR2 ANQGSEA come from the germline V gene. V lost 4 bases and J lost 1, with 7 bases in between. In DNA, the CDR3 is TGCAGCGTTGTAGTCAAGAACACTGAAGCTTTCTTT. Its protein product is CSVVVKNTEAFF.

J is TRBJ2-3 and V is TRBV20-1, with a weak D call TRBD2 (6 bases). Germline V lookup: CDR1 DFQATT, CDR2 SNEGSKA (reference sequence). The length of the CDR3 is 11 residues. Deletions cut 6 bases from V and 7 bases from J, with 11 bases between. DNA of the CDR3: TGCAGTGCGTTGGGACTTTATACGCAGTATTTT. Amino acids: CSALGLYTQYF.

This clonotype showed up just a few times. For the CDR3, the DNA is TGTGCCAGCAGTCAAAAGACGTCCAGGGCGTTCAGGACCCAGTACTTC. Residues: CASSQKTSRAFRTQYF. This chain joins TRBV6-2 or TRBV6-3 and TRBJ2-5, with D possibly matching TRBD1 (5 bases). Germline lookup yields CDR1 MNHEY and CDR2 SVGEGT. V was cut by 5 bases and J by 7 bases, with 23 bases left in between. This CDR3 comprises 16 residues.

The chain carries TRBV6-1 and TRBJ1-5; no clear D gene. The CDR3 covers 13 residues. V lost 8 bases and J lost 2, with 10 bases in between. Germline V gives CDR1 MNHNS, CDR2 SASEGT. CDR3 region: CASAERGNQPQHF. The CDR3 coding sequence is TGTGCCAGCGCTGAAAGGGGCAATCAGCCCCAGCATTTT.

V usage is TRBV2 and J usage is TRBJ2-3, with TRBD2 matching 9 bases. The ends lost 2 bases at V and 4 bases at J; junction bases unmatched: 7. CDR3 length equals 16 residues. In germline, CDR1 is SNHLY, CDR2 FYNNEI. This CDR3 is CASSERGGAEADTQYF. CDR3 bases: TGTGCCAGCAGTGAACGCGGGGGGGCGGAGGCAGATACGCAGTATTTT. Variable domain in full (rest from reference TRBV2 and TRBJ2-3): EPEVTQTPSHQVTQMGQEVILRCVPISNHLYFYWYRQILGQKVEFLVSFYNNEISEKSEIFDDQFSVERPDGSNFTLKIRSTKLEDSAMYFCASSERGGAEADTQYFGPGTRLTVL.